This T cell receptor beta chain was recovered during a study of cytomegalovirus exposure and HLA in healthy donors. General observations from the study: Rarity characterized most TCR sequences, yet some public TCRs appeared in many donors. Indistinguishable V segments such as TRBV6-2 and TRBV6-3 were excluded.

The CDR3 covers 12 residues. V was pared by 5 bases and J by 4 bases, with 7 bases between. CDR1 MNHEY and CDR2 SVGAGI come from the germline V gene. The PCR had 60 Vbeta and 13 Jbeta primers. Clones were read by immunoSEQ multiplex PCR, and TCRdb kept only the in-frame ones, dropping some. This table holds about 190,000 clones, 80% to 85% found once. In the case of this clone: What it recognizes is unknown.

Source material: PBMCs. This receptor was identified in a woman in her 40s in good health and CMV-seronegative. The chain links TRBV6-5 to TRBJ2-3, with D possibly being TRBD2 (5 bases). The CDR3 region has the DNA TGTGCCAGCAGTCTTAGCGCAGATACGCAGTATTTT. Protein: CASSLSADTQYF.